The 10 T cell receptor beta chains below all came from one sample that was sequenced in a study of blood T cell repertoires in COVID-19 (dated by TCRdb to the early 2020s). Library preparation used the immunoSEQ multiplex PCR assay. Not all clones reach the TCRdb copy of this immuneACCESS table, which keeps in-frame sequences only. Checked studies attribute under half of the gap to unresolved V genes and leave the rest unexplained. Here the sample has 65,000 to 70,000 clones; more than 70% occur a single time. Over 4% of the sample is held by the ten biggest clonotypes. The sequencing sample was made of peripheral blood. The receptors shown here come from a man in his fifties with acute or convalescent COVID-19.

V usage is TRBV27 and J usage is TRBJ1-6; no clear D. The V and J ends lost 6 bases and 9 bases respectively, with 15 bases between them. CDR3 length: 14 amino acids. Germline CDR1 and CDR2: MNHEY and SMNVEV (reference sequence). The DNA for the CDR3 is TGTGCCAGCAGCACCGGGAGGGAAGTTTCACCCCTCCACTTT. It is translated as CASSTGREVSPLHF.

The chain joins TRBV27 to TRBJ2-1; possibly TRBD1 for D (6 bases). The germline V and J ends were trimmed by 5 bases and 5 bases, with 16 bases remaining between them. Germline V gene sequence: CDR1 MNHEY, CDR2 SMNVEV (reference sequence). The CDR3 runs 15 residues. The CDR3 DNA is TGTGCCAGCAGTAATACAGGGAATCCCGACAATGAGCAGTTCTTC. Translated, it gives CASSNTGNPDNEQFF.

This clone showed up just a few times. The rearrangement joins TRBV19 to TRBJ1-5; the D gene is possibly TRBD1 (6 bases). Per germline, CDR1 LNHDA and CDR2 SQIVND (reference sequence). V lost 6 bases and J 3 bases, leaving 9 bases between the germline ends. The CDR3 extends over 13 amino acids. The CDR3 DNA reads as TGTGCCAGTAGGGACAGTACCAATCAGCCCCAGCATTTT. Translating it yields CASRDSTNQPQHF.

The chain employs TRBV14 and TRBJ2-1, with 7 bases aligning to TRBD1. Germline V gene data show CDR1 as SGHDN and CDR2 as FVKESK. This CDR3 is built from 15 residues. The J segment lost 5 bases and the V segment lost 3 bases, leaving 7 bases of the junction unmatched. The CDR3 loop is CASSHQQGYHNEQFF. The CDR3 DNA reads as TGTGCCAGCAGCCACCAACAGGGGTACCACAATGAGCAGTTCTTC.

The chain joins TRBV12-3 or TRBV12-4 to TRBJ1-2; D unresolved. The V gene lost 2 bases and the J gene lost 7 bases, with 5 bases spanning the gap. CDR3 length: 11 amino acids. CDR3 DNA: TGTGCCAGCAGTTTACGCGGTGGCTACACCTTC. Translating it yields CASSLRGGYTF.

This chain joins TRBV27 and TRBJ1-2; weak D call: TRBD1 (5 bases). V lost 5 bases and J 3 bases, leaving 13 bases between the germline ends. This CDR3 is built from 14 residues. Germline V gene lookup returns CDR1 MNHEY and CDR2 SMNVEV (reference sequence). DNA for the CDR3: TGTGCCAGCAGTCTGGGGCGGAGGGACTATGGCTACACCTTC. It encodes CASSLGRRDYGYTF.

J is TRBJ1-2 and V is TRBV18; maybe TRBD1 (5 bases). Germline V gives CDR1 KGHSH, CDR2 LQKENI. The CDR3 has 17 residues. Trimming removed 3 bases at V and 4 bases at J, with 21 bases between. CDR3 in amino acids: CASSPIQDGPPFYGYTF. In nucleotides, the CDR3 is TGTGCCAGCTCACCGATACAGGACGGACCGCCCTTCTATGGCTACACCTTC. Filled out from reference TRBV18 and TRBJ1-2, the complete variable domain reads NAGVMQNPRHLVRRRGQEARLRCSPMKGHSHVYWYRQLPEEGLKFMVYLQKENIIDESGMPKERFSAEFPKEGPSILRIQQVVRGDSAAYFCASSPIQDGPPFYGYTFGSGTRLTVV.

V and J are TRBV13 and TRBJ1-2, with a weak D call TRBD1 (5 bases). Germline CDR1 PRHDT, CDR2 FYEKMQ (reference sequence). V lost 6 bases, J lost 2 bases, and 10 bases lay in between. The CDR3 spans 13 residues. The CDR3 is CASSKDRNYGYTF. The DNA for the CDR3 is TGTGCCAGCAGTAAAGACAGAAACTATGGCTACACCTTC.

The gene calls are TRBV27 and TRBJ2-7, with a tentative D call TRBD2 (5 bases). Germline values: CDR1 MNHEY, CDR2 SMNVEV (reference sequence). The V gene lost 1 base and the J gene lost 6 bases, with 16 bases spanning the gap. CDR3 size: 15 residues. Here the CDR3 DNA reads TGTGCCAGCAGTTTATTTGGTGGGAGCGAAGGCGAGCAGTACTTC. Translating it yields CASSLFGGSEGEQYF.

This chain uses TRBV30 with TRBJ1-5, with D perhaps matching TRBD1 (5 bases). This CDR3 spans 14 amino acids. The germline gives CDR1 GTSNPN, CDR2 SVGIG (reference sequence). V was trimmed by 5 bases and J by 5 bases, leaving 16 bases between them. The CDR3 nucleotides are TGTGCCTGGGGGAAGGGGTGGGGGGATCAGCCCCAGCATTTT. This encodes CAWGKGWGDQPQHF.